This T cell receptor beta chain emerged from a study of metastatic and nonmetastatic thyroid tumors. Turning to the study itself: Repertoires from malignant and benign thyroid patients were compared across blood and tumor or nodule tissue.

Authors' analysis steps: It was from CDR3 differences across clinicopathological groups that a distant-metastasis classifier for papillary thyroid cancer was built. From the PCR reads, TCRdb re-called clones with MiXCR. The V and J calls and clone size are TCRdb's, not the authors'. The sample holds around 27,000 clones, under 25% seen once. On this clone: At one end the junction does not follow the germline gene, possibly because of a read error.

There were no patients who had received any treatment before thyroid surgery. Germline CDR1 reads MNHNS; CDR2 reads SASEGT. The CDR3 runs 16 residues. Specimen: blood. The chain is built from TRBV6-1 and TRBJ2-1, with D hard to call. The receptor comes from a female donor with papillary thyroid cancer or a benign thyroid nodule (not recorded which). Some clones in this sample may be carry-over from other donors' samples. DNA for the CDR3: TGTGCCAGCAGGGCCCTTGCGGTTAATTCCTACAATGAGCATTTCTTC. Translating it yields CASRALAVNSYNEHFF.